What follows describes a single T cell receptor (beta chain). It has no known antigen specificity. No much larger clonotype is one base removed from it; base qualities were not supplied. The germline V gene gives CDR1 as SGDLS and CDR2 as YYNGEE. After removal of 0 bases from V and 4 bases from J, the junction retains 6 bases not matched to a gene. The CDR3 goes from the cysteine to the phenylalanine over 16 residues. Kept here is only the CDR3 DNA, which spans 48 bases and is read in frame from base 1. PBMCs were isolated by Ficoll-Paque density gradient centrifugation. This entry is derived from a study of T-cell memory formation after mild COVID-19 (dated by TCRdb to the early 2020s). Turning to the overall study: TCR sequence clusters from the two donors were largely donor specific. Longitudinal TCRalpha and TCRbeta repertoire sequencing tracked T-cell clones expanding and contracting after mild COVID-19 in a couple of donors. Two young, previously healthy adult volunteers, one female and one male, were included in the cohort.

What the authors observed across the whole study: Only two mild cases were covered by the study, and larger cohorts that include severe cases with pre-infection samples were considered necessary. From day 15 to 85, contracting clones showed balanced CD4/CD8 phenotypes, whereas a second wave of clones that expanded from day 15 to 37 leaned towards CD4+. Contracting CD4+ clones appeared mostly in the CM and EM memory subsets, whereas CD8+ clones were enriched in EMRA. Some responding clones were detected in pre-infection memory, which suggested that pre-existing cross-reactive memory T cells had joined the SARS-CoV-2 response. Whether the second-wave clones peaking on day 37 were SARS-CoV-2 specific was not confirmed.

The sequencer listed for this sample is Illumina NovaSeq 6000. TCRalpha and TCRbeta cDNA libraries were constructed by 5'RACE with constant-segment primers, with sample barcodes and unique molecular identifiers being introduced. RNA was extracted from every sample with Trizol reagent. Amplification of the libraries took two PCR steps, and the second step added a second sample barcode plus Illumina TruSeq adapters. Sequencing of the libraries was done on an Illumina NovaSeq, producing 2 x 150 bp paired-end reads. The source study handled its data this way. Reads were demultiplexed and collapsed into UMI-guided consensus sequences with migec v1.2.7. Using mixcr v2.1.11, UMI consensuses were aligned to TRA and TRB V and J templates and then assembled into clonotypes. A clonotype was counted as expanded or contracted only if both edgeR and NoisET called the change significant, with noise models trained on biological replicates. For edgeR calls, the thresholds were a false discovery rate-adjusted p below 0.01 and a log2 fold-change of 1. As an exploratory analysis of dynamics, PCA with hierarchical clustering was applied to max-normalized trajectories of the 1000 most abundant clonotypes. Separately sequenced CD4+ and CD8+ repertoires were used to assign a CD4 or CD8 phenotype to each responding clone. Starting from the raw public reads, TCRdb applied fastp trimming at Q25, assembled clones with MiXCR and retained in-frame beta chains. Rows merge per CDR3 protein into single entries with the most common DNA and genes. The authors' filters were not applied to this entry. The sample data list just over 400,000 distinct CDR3 sequences, and more than 20% of these were observed just once. The ten most abundant clones make up around 13% of the sample.

Specimen: PBMCs or a T cell subset sorted from them (not recorded which). Recombination connected TRBV9 to TRBJ2-3, with 9 bases aligning to TRBD2. This receptor was identified in an adult woman who had mild COVID-19 (a few samples of this study predate the infection). The sample titles of this study are shuffled in the database, so cell type and time point are left out; the donor was told from shared clones. The bases are TGTGCCAGCAGCGTAGGGCTAGCGGGGAAGGCAGATACGCAGTATTTT. Its translation reads: CASSVGLAGKADTQYF.